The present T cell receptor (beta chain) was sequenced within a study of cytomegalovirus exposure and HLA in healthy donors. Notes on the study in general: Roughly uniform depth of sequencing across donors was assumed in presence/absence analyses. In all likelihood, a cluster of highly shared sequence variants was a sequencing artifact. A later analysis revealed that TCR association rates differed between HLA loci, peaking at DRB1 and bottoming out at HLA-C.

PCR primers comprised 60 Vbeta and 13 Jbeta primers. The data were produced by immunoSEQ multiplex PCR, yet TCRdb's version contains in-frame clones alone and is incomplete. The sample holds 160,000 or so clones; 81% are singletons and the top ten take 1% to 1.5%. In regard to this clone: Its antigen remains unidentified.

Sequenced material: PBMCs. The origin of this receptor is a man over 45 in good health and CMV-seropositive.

The CDR3 sequence: CASSRILAGSYTF. CDR3 nucleotide sequence: TGTGCCAGCAGCCGAATCTTGGCGGGGAGCTACACCTTC. The chain links TRBV11-2 to TRBJ1-2, with D unresolved. V lost 5 bases, J lost 9 bases, and 16 bases lay in between. The germline CDR1 and CDR2 sequences are SGHAT and FQNNGV. The CDR3 totals 13 residues.